The clone carrying this T cell receptor beta chain appeared a single time. The sample is drawn from a study of identifying expanded T cells in peripheral blood. Libraries were prepared by immunoSEQ multiplex PCR; TCRdb keeps only in-frame clonotypes and omits some of them. The sample contains 110,000 or so clones, 88% of which appear only once. Material: blood. This sequence originates from a person aged 18 to 69 in good health.

CDR3: CATARGQDQETQYF. CDR3 in DNA: TGTGCTACCGCTCGGGGACAGGACCAAGAGACCCAGTACTTC. V and J are TRBV19 and TRBJ2-5, with 8 nucleotides matching TRBD1. CDR1 is LNHDA and CDR2 is SQIVND in the germline V gene (reference sequence). The CDR3 covers 14 residues.